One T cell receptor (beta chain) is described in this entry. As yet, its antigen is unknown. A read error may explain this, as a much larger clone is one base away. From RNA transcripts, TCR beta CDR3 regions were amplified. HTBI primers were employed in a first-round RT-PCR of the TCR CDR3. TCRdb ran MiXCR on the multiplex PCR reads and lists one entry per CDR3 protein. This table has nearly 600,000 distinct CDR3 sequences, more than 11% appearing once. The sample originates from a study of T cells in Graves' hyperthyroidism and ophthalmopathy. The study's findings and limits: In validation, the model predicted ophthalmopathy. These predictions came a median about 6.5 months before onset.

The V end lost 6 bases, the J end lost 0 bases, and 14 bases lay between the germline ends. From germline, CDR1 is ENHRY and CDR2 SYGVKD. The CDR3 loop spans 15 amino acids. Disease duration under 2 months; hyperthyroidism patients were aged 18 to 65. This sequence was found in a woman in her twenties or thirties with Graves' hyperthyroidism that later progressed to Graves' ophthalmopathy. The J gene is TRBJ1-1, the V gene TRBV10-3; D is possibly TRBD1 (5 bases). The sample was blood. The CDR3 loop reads CAISDPGRMNTEAFF. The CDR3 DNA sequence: TGTGCCATCAGCGACCCGGGACGGATGAACACTGAAGCTTTCTTT.